This is a list of T cell receptor beta chains from one sample in a study of blood T cell repertoires in COVID-19. Data came from immunoSEQ multiplex PCR; TCRdb stores just in-frame clones and leaves some out. This sample has a few hundred thousand clones, with roughly 85% found just once. Material: peripheral blood. These receptor sequences come from a woman aged 18-29 years with acute or convalescent COVID-19. CDR3s leave out the opening cysteine and the closing phenylalanine or tryptophan.

13	TRBJ2-7	TRBV10-2	ASSESPSGDYEQY
13	TRBJ2-1	TRBV24-1	ATSDKGLAGDEQF
11	TRBJ2-5	TRBV7-9	ASSLSGEETQY
13	TRBJ1-4	TRBV25-1	ASSDRQGAGEKLF
14	TRBJ2-1	TRBV18	ASSPPLGGGDNEQF
16	TRBJ2-1	TRBV25-1	ASSDTTHGQGVVHEQF
12	TRBJ1-1	TRBV5-4	ASSTTQSNTEAF
16	TRBJ1-5	TRBV28	ASSYGQGAMGSNQPQH
15	TRBJ2-1	TRBV25-1	ASSPTERGTGYNEQF
12	TRBJ1-1	TRBV11-2	ASTSKPGNTEAF
12	TRBJ1-2	TRBV5-1	ASTLSGGGYGYT
9	TRBJ2-7	TRBV20-1	SAARVGEQY
13	TRBJ1-2	TRBV7-9	ASSLRQGVNYGYT
12	TRBJ1-1	TRBV27	ASSLSRANTEAF